The TCR beta chain under discussion was sequenced for a study of T cells after yellow fever vaccination. Study conclusions and caveats: Clonotypes shared by both compartments, CD4 and CD8, made up a small share.

For TCR, cDNA came from 5'RACE template switching, which added a universal primer site and UMIs. TCRdb re-analysed the 5' RACE reads in MiXCR, keeping a single row per CDR3 protein. Of 200,000 or so distinct CDR3 sequences listed, 6.5% to 7.5% were seen once; the top ten hold 1.1%. This clonotype has only a few counts. As yet, its antigen is unknown. J was trimmed by 9 bases and V by 7 bases; bases with no gene match: 11. Germline-derived CDR1 and CDR2 are DFQATT and SNEGSKA (reference sequence). The CDR3 consists of 12 residues. This sequence joins TRBV20-1 and TRBJ1-1, with 7 bases fitting TRBD1. The receptor's source is a man aged 25 to 45 who received the YFV17D yellow fever vaccine. The specimen was CD4+ T cells sorted from PBMCs, collected on the day of the yellow fever booster vaccination. The CDR3 nucleotides read TGCAGTGTGGCGGGGACAGCGCCGCAAGCTTTCTTT. Translated: CSVAGTAPQAFF.